Below are 6 T cell receptor beta chains sequenced from a single sample in a study of shared clonotypes between healthy human individuals. Profiled with immunoSEQ multiplex PCR; TCRdb holds only in-frame clones, not every one. This table has roughly 2.1 million clones, about 93% appearing once. In the naive CD8 group, cells lacked CD45RO and were positively selected for CCR7, so terminally differentiated effector memory CD45RA+ cells were left out. The sample was naive CD8+ T cells from PBMCs. The source of these receptors is a man younger than 35 in good health. Some clones in this sample may be carry-over from other donors' samples.

The V gene is TRBV15, the J gene TRBJ1-1; D unresolved. CDR1 and CDR2 (germline): LNHNV, YYDKDF (reference sequence). This CDR3 contains 13 residues. Trimming shortened V by 2 bases and J by 4 bases, and 8 bases separated the two germline ends. The CDR3 reads CATSRQESTEAFF. The CDR3 nucleotides are TGTGCCACCAGCAGACAGGAGAGCACTGAAGCTTTCTTT.

This chain uses TRBV6-6 with TRBJ2-1; 7 nucleotides match TRBD2. Germline trimming cut 2 bases from V and 6 bases from J; bases unmatched to any gene: 7. Germline CDR1 is MNHNY and CDR2 is SVGAGI (reference sequence). This CDR3 spans 15 amino acids. CDR3 coding DNA: TGTGCCAGCAGTTACCTGGCGGGAGCCCTCAATGAGCAGTTCTTC. Translating it yields CASSYLAGALNEQFF.

The chain carries TRBV7-9 and TRBJ2-4; D gene uncertain. Trimming left V 1 base short and J 0 bases short, with 7 bases between. The CDR3 consists of 15 residues. Germline-derived CDR1 and CDR2 are SEHNR and FQNEAQ (reference sequence). The CDR3 DNA reads TGTGCCAGCAGCTTAGGGTGGGAAGCCAAAAACATTCAGTACTTC. Translated, it gives CASSLGWEAKNIQYF.

V usage is TRBV2 and J usage is TRBJ1-1; 9 bases agree with TRBD1. The CDR3 runs to 16 residues. Trimming removed 7 bases from V and 3 bases from J; junction bases left unmatched: 12. Germline CDR1 SNHLY, CDR2 FYNNEI. CDR3 protein: CASTYLRTGEYTEAFF. In nucleotides, the CDR3 is TGTGCCAGCACCTACCTCCGGACAGGGGAGTACACTGAAGCTTTCTTT.

The chain couples TRBV18 to TRBJ2-2, with TRBD1 matching over 8 bases. This CDR3 region has 14 residues. V trimming: 6 bases; J trimming: 8 bases; junction bases outside the gene matches: 8. CDR1 KGHSH and CDR2 LQKENI come from the germline V gene. The CDR3 nucleotides are TGTGCCAGCTCGACGGACAGGGCCCGGGGGGAGCTGTTTTTT. Translated: CASSTDRARGELFF.

On this clone: Within the sample, other DNA sequences also encode this same CDR3. The chain is built from TRBV27 and TRBJ2-7, with D maybe TRBD1 (5 bases). Germline values: CDR1 MNHEY, CDR2 SMNVEV (reference sequence). Trimming stripped 4 bases from V and 2 bases from J, with 9 bases between. The CDR3 consists of 13 residues. CDR3 bases: TGTGCCAGCAGTTCGCGACAGCCCTACGAGCAGTACTTC. Its translation is CASSSRQPYEQYF.